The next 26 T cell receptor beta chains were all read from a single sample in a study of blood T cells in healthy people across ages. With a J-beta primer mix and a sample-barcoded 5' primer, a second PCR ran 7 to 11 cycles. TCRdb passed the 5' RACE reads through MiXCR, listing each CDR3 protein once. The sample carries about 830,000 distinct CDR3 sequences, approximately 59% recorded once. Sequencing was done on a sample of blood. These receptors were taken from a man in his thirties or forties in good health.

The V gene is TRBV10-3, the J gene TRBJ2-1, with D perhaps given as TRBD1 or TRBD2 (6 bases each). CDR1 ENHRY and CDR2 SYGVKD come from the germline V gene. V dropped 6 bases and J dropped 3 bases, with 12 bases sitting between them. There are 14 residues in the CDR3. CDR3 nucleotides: TGTGCCATCAGGCGGGACACCCTCTACAATGAGCAGTTCTTC. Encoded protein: CAIRRDTLYNEQFF.

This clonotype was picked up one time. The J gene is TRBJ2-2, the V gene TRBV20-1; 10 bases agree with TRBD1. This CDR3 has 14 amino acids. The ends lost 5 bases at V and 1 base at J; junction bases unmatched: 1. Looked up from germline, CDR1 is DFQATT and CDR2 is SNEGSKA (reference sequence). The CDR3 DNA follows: TGCAGTGCTGGGGACAGGGGGAACACCGGGGAGCTGTTTTTT. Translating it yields CSAGDRGNTGELFF.

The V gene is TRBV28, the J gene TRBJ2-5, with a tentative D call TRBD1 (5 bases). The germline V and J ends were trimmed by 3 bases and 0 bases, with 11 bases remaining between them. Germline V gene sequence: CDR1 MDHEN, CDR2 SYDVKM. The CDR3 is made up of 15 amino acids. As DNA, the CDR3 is TGTGCCAGCAGTTTTTTCCCAGGGAACCAAGAGACCCAGTACTTC. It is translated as CASSFFPGNQETQYF.

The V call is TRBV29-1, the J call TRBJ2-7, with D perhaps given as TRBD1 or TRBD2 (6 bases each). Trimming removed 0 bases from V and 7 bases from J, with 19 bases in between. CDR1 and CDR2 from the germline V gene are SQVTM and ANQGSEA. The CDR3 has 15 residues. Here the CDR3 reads CSVEDQWGARREQYF. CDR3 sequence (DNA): TGCAGCGTTGAAGATCAATGGGGGGCGCGTCGGGAGCAGTACTTC.

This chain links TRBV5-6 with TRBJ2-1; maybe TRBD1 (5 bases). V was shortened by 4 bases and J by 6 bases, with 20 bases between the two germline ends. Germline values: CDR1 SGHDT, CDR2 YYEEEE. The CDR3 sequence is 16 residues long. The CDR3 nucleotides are TGTGCCAGCAGCCCCTCCAGGGTGTATATCCTCAATGAGCAGTTCTTC. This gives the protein CASSPSRVYILNEQFF.

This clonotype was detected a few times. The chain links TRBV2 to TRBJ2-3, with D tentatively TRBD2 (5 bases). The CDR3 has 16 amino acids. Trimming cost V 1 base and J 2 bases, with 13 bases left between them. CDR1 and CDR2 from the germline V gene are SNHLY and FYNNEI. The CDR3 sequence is CASSEVPRDITDTQYF. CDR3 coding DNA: TGTGCCAGCAGTGAAGTTCCGAGGGATATCACAGATACGCAGTATTTT.

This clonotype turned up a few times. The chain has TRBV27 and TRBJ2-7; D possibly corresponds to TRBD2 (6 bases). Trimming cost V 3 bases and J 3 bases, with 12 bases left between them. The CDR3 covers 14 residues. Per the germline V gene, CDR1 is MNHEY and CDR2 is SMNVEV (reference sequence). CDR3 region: CASSFGTSNYEQYF. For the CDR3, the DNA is TGTGCCAGCAGTTTCGGGACTTCTAACTACGAGCAGTACTTC.

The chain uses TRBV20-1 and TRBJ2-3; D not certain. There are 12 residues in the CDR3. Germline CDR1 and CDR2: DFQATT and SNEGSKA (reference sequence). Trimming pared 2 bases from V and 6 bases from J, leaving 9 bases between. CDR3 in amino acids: CSARHSWDTQYF. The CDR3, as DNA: TGCAGTGCTAGACATTCTTGGGATACGCAGTATTTT.

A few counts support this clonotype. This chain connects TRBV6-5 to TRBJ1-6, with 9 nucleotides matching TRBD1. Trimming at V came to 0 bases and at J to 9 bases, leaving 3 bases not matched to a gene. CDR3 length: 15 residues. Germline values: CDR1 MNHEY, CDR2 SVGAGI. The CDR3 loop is CASSYSGQGGSPLHF. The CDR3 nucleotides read TGTGCCAGCAGTTACTCGGGACAGGGTGGTTCACCCCTCCACTTT.

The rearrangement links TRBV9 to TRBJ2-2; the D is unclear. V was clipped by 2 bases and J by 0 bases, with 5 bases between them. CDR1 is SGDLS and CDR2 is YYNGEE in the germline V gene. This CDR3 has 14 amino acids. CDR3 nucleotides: TGTGCCAGCAGCGTGCTTCCGAACACCGGGGAGCTGTTTTTT. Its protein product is CASSVLPNTGELFF. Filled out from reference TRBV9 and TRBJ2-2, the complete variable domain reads DSGVTQTPKHLITATGQRVTLRCSPRSGDLSVYWYQQSLDQGLQFLIQYYNGEERAKGNILERFSAQQFPDLHSELNLSSLELGDSALYFCASSVLPNTGELFFGEGSRLTVL.

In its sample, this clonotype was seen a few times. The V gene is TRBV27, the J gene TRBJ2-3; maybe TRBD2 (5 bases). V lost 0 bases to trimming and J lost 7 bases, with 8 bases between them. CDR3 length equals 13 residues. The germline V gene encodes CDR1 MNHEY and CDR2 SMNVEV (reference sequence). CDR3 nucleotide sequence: TGTGCCAGCAGTTTATCGACCGGGAATACGCAGTATTTT. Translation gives CASSLSTGNTQYF.

The CDR3 loop is CASSSRQWNTGELFF. The CDR3 DNA sequence: TGTGCCAGCAGCTCACGTCAGTGGAACACCGGGGAGCTGTTTTTT. The gene calls are TRBV7-2 and TRBJ2-2; D ambiguous. Trimming stripped 4 bases from V and 1 base from J, with 10 bases between. Germline-derived CDR1 and CDR2 are SGHTA and FQGNSA. The CDR3 is 15 amino acids. The complete variable domain, with remaining parts taken from reference TRBV7-2 and TRBJ2-2, reads GAGVSQSPSNKVTEKGKDVELRCDPISGHTALYWYRQSLGQGLEFLIYFQGNSAPDKSGLPSDRFSAERTGGSVSTLTIQRTQQEDSAVYLCASSSRQWNTGELFFGEGSRLTVL.

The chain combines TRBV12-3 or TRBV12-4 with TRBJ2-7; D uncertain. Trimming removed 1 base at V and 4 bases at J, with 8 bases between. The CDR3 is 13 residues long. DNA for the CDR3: TGTGCCAGCAGTTTAGAAACCCTGTACGAGCAGTACTTC. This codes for CASSLETLYEQYF.

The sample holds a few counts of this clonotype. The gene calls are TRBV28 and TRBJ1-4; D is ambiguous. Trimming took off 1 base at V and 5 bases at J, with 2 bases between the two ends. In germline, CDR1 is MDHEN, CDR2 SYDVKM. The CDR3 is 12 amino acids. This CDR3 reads CASSLLNEKLFF. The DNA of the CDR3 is TGTGCCAGCAGTTTATTAAATGAAAAACTGTTTTTT.

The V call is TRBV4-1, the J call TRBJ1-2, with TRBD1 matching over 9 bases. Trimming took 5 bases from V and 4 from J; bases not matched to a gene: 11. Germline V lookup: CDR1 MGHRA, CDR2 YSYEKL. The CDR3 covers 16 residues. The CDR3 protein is CASSLRQGDTLYGYTF. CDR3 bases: TGCGCCAGCAGCTTACGACAGGGGGACACCCTCTATGGCTACACCTTC.

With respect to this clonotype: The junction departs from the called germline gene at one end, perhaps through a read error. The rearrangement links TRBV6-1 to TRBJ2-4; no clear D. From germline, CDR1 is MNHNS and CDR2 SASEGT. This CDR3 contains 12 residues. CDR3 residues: CASSDPLLPPYF. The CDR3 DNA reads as TGCGCCAGCAGTGACCCACTCCTCCCCCCGTACTTC.

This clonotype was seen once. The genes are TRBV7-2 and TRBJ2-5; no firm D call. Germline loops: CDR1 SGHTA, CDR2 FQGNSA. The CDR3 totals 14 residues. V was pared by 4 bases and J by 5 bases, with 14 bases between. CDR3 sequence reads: CASSSPAVRETQYF. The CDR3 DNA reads TGTGCCAGCAGCTCGCCTGCGGTTAGGGAGACCCAGTACTTC. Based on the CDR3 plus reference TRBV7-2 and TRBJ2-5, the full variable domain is GAGVSQSPSNKVTEKGKDVELRCDPISGHTALYWYRQSLGQGLEFLIYFQGNSAPDKSGLPSDRFSAERTGGSVSTLTIQRTQQEDSAVYLCASSSPAVRETQYFGPGTRLLVL.

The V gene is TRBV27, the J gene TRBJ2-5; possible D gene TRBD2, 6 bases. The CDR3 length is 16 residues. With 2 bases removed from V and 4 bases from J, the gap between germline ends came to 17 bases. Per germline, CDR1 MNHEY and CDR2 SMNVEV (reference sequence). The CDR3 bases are TGTGCCAGCAGTTTAGTCTCTAGCGCGAACCTAGAGACCCAGTACTTC. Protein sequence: CASSLVSSANLETQYF.

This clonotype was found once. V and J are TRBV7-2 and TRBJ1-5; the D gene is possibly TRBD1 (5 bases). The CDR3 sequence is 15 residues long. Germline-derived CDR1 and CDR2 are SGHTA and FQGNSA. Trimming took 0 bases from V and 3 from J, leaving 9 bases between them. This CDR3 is CASSLATEFNQPQHF. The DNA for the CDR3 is TGTGCCAGCAGCTTAGCGACAGAATTCAATCAGCCCCAGCATTTT.

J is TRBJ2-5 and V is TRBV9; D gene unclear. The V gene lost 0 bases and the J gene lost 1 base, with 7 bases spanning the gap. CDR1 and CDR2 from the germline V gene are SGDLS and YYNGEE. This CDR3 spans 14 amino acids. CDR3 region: CASSVDPSQETQYF. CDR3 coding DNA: TGTGCCAGCAGCGTAGACCCGTCCCAAGAGACCCAGTACTTC.

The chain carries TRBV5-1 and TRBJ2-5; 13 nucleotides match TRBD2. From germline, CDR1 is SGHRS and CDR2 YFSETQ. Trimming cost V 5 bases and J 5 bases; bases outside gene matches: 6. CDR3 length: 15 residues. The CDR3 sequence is CASSTSGGAGETQYF. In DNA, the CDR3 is TGCGCCAGCAGTACTAGCGGGGGGGCCGGGGAGACCCAGTACTTC.

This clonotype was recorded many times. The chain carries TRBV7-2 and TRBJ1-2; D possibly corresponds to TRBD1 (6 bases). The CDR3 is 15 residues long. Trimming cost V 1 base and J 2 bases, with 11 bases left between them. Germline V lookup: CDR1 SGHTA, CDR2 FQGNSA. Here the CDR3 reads CASSLGGGPNYGYTF. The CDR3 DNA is TGTGCCAGCAGCTTAGGGGGGGGGCCCAACTATGGCTACACCTTC.

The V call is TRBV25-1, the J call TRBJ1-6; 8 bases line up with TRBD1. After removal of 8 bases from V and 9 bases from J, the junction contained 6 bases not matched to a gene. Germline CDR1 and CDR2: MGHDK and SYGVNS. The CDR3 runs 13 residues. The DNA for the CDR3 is TGTGCCAGCGAGGACAGGGTCGGTTCACCCCTCCACTTT. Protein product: CASEDRVGSPLHF.

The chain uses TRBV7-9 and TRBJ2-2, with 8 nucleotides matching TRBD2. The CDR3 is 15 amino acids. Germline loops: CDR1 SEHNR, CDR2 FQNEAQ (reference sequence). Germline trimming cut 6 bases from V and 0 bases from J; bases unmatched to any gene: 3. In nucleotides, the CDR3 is TGTGCCAGCAGTTGGACTAGCACGAACACCGGGGAGCTGTTTTTT. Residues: CASSWTSTNTGELFF.

The CDR3 DNA follows: TGTGCCAGCAGTCACCCAAGGGGGATCTACAATGAGCAGTTCTTC. Amino acids: CASSHPRGIYNEQFF. This chain uses TRBV6-6 with TRBJ2-1, with a possible D match to TRBD1 (6 bases). The V and J ends lost 5 bases and 3 bases respectively, with 14 bases between them. Germline CDR1 and CDR2: MNHNY and SVGAGI (reference sequence). CDR3 length: 15 amino acids.

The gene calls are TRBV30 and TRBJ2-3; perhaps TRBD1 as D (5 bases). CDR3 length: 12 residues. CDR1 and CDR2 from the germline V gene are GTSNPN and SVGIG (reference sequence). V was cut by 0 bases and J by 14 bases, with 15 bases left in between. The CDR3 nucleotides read TGTGCCTGGAGTGTACTTGGTCAGGGTCCGTATTTT. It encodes CAWSVLGQGPYF.